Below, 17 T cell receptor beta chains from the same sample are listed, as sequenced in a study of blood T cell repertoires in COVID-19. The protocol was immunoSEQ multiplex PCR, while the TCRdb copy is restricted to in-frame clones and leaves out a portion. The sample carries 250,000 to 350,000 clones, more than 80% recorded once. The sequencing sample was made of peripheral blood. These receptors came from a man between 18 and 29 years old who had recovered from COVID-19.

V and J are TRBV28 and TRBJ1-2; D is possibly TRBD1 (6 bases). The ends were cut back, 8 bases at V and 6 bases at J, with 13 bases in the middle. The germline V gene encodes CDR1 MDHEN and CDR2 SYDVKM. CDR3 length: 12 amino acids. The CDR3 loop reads CASAKGGDGYTF. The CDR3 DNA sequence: TGTGCCAGCGCCAAGGGGGGGGATGGCTACACCTTC.

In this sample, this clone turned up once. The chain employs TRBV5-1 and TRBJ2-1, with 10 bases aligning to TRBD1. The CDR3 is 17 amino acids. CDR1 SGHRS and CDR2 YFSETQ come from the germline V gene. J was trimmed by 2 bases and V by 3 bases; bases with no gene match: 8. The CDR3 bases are TGCGCCAGCAGCTATCCCGGACAGGGGGGTACCTACAATGAGCAGTTCTTC. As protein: CASSYPGQGGTYNEQFF.

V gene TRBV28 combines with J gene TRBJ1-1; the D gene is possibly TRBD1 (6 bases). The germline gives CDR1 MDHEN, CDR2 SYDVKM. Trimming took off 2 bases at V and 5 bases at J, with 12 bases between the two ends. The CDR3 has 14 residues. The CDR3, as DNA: TGTGCCAGCAGTTTACAGGGGATAAGGACTGAAGCTTTCTTT. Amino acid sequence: CASSLQGIRTEAFF.

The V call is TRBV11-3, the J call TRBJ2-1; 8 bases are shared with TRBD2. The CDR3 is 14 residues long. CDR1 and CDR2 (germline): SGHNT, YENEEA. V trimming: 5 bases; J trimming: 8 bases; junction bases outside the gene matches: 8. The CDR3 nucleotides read TGTGCCAGCAGCCCCCAGAGCGGGGGCGATGAGCAGTTCTTC. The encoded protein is CASSPQSGGDEQFF.

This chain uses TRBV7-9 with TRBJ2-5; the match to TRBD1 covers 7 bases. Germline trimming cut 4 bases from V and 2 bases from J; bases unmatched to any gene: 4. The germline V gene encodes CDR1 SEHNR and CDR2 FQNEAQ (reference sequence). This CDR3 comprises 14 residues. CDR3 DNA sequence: TGTGCCAGCAGCTCCCCGGGACAGCAAGAGACCCAGTACTTC. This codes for CASSSPGQQETQYF.

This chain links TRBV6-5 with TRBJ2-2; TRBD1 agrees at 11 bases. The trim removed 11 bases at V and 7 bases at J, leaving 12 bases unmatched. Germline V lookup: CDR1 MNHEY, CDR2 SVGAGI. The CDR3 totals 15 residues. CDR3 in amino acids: CAGYPGQGAVGELFF. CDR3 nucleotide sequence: TGTGCCGGCTACCCAGGACAGGGGGCGGTCGGGGAGCTGTTTTTT.

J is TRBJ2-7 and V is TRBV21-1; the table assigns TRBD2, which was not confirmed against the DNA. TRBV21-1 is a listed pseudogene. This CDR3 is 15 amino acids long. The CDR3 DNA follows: TGTGCCAGCAGCAAAGGGGGGGTAACAACCTACGAGCAGTACTTC. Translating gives CASSKGGVTTYEQYF.

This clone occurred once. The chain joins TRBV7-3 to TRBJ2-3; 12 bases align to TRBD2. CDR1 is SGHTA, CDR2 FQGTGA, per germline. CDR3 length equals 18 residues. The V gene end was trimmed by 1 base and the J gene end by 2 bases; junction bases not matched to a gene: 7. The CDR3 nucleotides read TGTGCCAGCAGCTTAATTCCCTGGACTAGCGGGGACACAGATACGCAGTATTTT. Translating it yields CASSLIPWTSGDTDTQYF.

CDR3 sequence (DNA): TGTGCCAGCAGCGTAGTTTCGGGAGAGGCCGGGGAGCTGTTTTTT. Encoded protein: CASSVVSGEAGELFF. V usage is TRBV9 and J usage is TRBJ2-2, with D maybe TRBD2 (6 bases). The CDR3 covers 15 residues. The V end was cut by 0 bases, the J end by 6 bases, with 12 bases between. Germline CDR1 is SGDLS and CDR2 is YYNGEE.

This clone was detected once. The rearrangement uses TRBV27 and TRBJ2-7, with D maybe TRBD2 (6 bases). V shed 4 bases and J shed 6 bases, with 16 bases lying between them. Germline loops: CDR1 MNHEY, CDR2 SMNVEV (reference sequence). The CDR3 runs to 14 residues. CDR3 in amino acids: CASSSGTSLGEQYF. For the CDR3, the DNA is TGTGCCAGCAGTTCCGGGACTTCCCTTGGCGAGCAGTACTTC.

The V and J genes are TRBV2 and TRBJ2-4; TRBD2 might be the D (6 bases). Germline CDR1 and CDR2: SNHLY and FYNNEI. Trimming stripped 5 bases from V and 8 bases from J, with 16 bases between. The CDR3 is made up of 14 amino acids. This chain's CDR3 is CASSHLQQRDIQYF. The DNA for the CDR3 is TGTGCCAGCAGTCACCTTCAACAGCGGGACATTCAGTACTTC. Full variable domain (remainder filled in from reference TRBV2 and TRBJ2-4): EPEVTQTPSHQVTQMGQEVILRCVPISNHLYFYWYRQILGQKVEFLVSFYNNEISEKSEIFDDQFSVERPDGSNFTLKIRSTKLEDSAMYFCASSHLQQRDIQYFGAGTRLSVL.

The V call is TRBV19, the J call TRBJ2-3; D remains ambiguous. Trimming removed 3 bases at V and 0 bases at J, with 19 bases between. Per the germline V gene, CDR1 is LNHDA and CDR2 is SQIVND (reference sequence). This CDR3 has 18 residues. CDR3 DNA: TGTGCCAGTAGTATCCACCCTGCTTGGCAGGCGAGCACAGATACGCAGTATTTT. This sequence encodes CASSIHPAWQASTDTQYF.

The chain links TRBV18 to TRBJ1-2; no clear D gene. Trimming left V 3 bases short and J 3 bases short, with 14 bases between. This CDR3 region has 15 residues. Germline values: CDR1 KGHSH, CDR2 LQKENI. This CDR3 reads CASSPPPGADYGYTF. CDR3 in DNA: TGTGCCAGCTCACCGCCCCCGGGTGCTGACTATGGCTACACCTTC.

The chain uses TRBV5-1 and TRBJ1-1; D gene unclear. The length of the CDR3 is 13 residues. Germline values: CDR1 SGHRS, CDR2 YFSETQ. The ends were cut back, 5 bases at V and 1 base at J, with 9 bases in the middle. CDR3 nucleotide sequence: TGCGCCAGCAGACAAATTGGGAACACTGAAGCTTTCTTT. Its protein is CASRQIGNTEAFF.

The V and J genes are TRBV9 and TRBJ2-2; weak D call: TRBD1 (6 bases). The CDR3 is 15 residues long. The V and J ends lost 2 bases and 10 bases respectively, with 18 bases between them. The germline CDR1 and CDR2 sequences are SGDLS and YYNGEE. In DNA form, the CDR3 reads TGTGCCAGCAGCGTGGGGGCACTTGTTCGAGAGGAGCTGTTTTTT. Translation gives CASSVGALVREELFF.

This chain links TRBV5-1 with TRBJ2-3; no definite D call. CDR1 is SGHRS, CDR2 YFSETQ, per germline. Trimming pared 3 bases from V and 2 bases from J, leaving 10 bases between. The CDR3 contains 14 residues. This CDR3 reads CASSSGTDTDTQYF. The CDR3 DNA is TGCGCCAGCAGCTCTGGCACAGACACAGATACGCAGTATTTT.

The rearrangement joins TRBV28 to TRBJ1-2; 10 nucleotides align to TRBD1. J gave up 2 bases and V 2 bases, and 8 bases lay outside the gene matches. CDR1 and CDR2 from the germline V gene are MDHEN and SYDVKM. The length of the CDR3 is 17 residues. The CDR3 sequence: CASSLDRDRGMNYGYTF. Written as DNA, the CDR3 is TGTGCCAGCAGTTTAGACCGGGACAGGGGTATGAACTATGGCTACACCTTC.